These 15 T cell receptor beta chains came from one sample sequenced in a study of blood T cell repertoires in COVID-19. Data came from immunoSEQ multiplex PCR; TCRdb stores just in-frame clones and leaves some out. The sample lists a few hundred thousand clones, roughly nine tenths seen once, with around a sixth in the top ten. The sample taken for sequencing was PBMCs or T cells enriched from blood (not recorded which). The receptors come from a woman younger than 45 who had recovered from COVID-19.

This chain links TRBV7-9 with TRBJ2-1, with 9 bases that match TRBD1. Germline CDR1 SEHNR, CDR2 FQNEAQ (reference sequence). J lost 2 bases, V lost 5 bases, and 4 bases had no gene match. The CDR3 is made up of 15 amino acids. This chain's CDR3 is CASSRDRATYNEQFF. In nucleotides, the CDR3 is TGTGCCAGCAGCCGGGACAGGGCAACCTACAATGAGCAGTTCTTC.

The chain uses TRBV4-1 and TRBJ2-1, with TRBD2 matching over 7 bases. The CDR3 runs 16 residues. V was pared by 1 base and J by 8 bases, with 11 bases of the junction left unmatched. Germline assignment: CDR1 MGHRA and CDR2 YSYEKL. CDR3 in amino acids: CASSQVIPTREDEQFF. The CDR3 nucleotides read TGCGCCAGCAGCCAAGTGATACCCACCCGGGAGGATGAGCAGTTCTTC.

J is TRBJ1-5 and V is TRBV19, with D tentatively TRBD1 (5 bases). Germline CDR1 is LNHDA and CDR2 is SQIVND (reference sequence). The V end was cut by 0 bases, the J end by 5 bases, with 8 bases between. This CDR3 is 14 amino acids long. CDR3 nucleotides: TGTGCCAGTAGTATAGAACCAGGGTATCAGCCCCAGCATTTT. Protein: CASSIEPGYQPQHF.

In nucleotides, the CDR3 is TGTGCCAGCAGCTTTGACAGGGTTAACACTGAAGCTTTCTTT. Translation: CASSFDRVNTEAFF. The J gene is TRBJ1-1, the V gene TRBV7-8, with TRBD1 identical over 7 bases. Germline V gene lookup returns CDR1 SGHVS and CDR2 FQNEAQ. With V trimmed by 3 bases and J by 2 bases, 3 bases remained unmatched. The CDR3 is 14 residues long.

J is TRBJ2-7 and V is TRBV14; D may be TRBD1 (5 bases). Germline V lookup: CDR1 SGHDN, CDR2 FVKESK. This CDR3 spans 13 amino acids. V lost 4 bases and J lost 7, with 14 bases in between. The CDR3 sequence is CASSRQGLREQYF. The DNA of the CDR3 is TGTGCCAGCAGCCGTCAGGGTTTACGGGAGCAGTACTTC. The full variable domain, completed using reference TRBV14 and TRBJ2-7, is EAGVTQFPSHSVIEKGQTVTLRCDPISGHDNLYWYRRVMGKEIKFLLHFVKESKQDESGMPNNRFLAERTGGTYSTLKVQPAELEDSGVYFCASSRQGLREQYFGPGTRLTVT.

The chain couples TRBV18 to TRBJ1-1; D possibly corresponds to TRBD1 (5 bases). The CDR3 loop spans 15 amino acids. V was shortened by 5 bases and J by 7 bases, with 20 bases between the two germline ends. Looked up from germline, CDR1 is KGHSH and CDR2 is LQKENI. This chain's CDR3 is CASSTYQRQLNEAFF. The CDR3 DNA reads as TGTGCCAGCTCAACATACCAGAGACAGCTAAATGAAGCTTTCTTT. The whole variable domain, filled in from reference TRBV18 and TRBJ1-1, reads NAGVMQNPRHLVRRRGQEARLRCSPMKGHSHVYWYRQLPEEGLKFMVYLQKENIIDESGMPKERFSAEFPKEGPSILRIQQVVRGDSAAYFCASSTYQRQLNEAFFGQGTRLTVV.

The chain joins TRBV27 to TRBJ2-7; perhaps TRBD2 as D (5 bases). Trimming removed 2 bases at V and 3 bases at J, with 11 bases between. Germline values: CDR1 MNHEY, CDR2 SMNVEV (reference sequence). The length of the CDR3 is 14 residues. CDR3 DNA sequence: TGTGCCAGCAGTTTAGGAGTCGGGAACTACGAGCAGTACTTC. Protein product: CASSLGVGNYEQYF.

The chain uses TRBV12-3 or TRBV12-4 and TRBJ1-2; no clear D. This CDR3 contains 11 residues. V was clipped by 5 bases and J by 13 bases, with 14 bases between them. CDR3: CASSPGGAVTF. The CDR3 region has the DNA TGTGCCAGCAGTCCCGGCGGTGCGGTCACCTTC.

The chain uses TRBV12-5 and TRBJ2-3, with 12 bases identical to TRBD1. Looked up from germline, CDR1 is LGHNT and CDR2 is FRNRAP. CDR3 length equals 19 residues. Unmatched junction bases numbered 13, after V lost 6 bases and J lost 0 bases. The CDR3 coding sequence is TGTGCTAGTGGGTCCGGGACAGGGGGCGCTTTAACTAGCACAGATACGCAGTATTTT. It translates to CASGSGTGGALTSTDTQYF. Based on the CDR3 plus reference TRBV12-5 and TRBJ2-3, the full variable domain is DARVTQTPRHKVTEMGQEVTMRCQPILGHNTVFWYRQTMMQGLELLAYFRNRAPLDDSGMPKDRFSAEMPDATLATLKIQPSEPRDSAVYFCASGSGTGGALTSTDTQYFGPGTRLTVL.

The V call is TRBV10-3, the J call TRBJ2-1; D remains ambiguous. This CDR3 contains 14 residues. Looked up from germline, CDR1 is ENHRY and CDR2 is SYGVKD. The V end lost 3 bases, the J end lost 5 bases, and 11 bases lay between the germline ends. CDR3 DNA sequence: TGTGCCATCAGTGAATTCTGGGCGAACAATGAGCAGTTCTTC. Its protein is CAISEFWANNEQFF.

This clone appeared a single time. V usage is TRBV13 and J usage is TRBJ1-6; possibly TRBD1 for D (6 bases). The CDR3 has 18 amino acids. Germline CDR1 PRHDT, CDR2 FYEKMQ (reference sequence). V was shortened by 6 bases and J by 0 bases, with 18 bases between the two germline ends. DNA for the CDR3: TGTGCCAGCAGAACGACAGGCAGCGGGGGCTCCTATAATTCACCCCTCCACTTT. Translated, it gives CASRTTGSGGSYNSPLHF. The entire variable domain, with the rest obtained from reference TRBV13 and TRBJ1-6, is as follows: AAGVIQSPRHLIKEKRETATLKCYPIPRHDTVYWYQQGPGQDPQFLISFYEKMQSDKGSIPDRFSAQQFSDYHSELNMSSLELGDSALYFCASRTTGSGGSYNSPLHFGNGTRLTVT.

The chain carries TRBV4-2 and TRBJ1-1; D is undetermined. Germline V gives CDR1 LGHNA, CDR2 YNFKEQ. This CDR3 comprises 15 residues. Trimming removed 2 bases from V and 2 bases from J, with 12 bases in between. In nucleotides, the CDR3 is TGTGCCAGCAGCCAATCGGGCTCGGGAAACACTGAAGCTTTCTTT. This sequence encodes CASSQSGSGNTEAFF.

The sample holds a few counts of this clone. V is TRBV19 and J is TRBJ1-5; the D gene is possibly TRBD1 (5 bases). V shed 7 bases and J shed 0 bases, with 13 bases lying between them. From germline, CDR1 is LNHDA and CDR2 SQIVND (reference sequence). There are 15 residues in the CDR3. CDR3 nucleotides: TGTGCCAGTAAGGGGCACCAGGTTAGCAATCAGCCCCAGCATTTT. Translation gives CASKGHQVSNQPQHF.

The CDR3 reads CASSLQGTSGSIYEQYF. The CDR3 DNA sequence: TGCGCCAGCAGCTTGCAGGGGACTAGCGGGAGTATCTACGAGCAGTACTTC. The genes are TRBV5-1 and TRBJ2-7; TRBD2 agrees at 14 bases. The J segment lost 3 bases and the V segment lost 1 base, leaving 6 bases of the junction unmatched. The CDR3 totals 17 residues. Per germline, CDR1 SGHRS and CDR2 YFSETQ.

The chain links TRBV7-2 to TRBJ2-1; maybe TRBD2 (6 bases). Germline lookup yields CDR1 SGHTA and CDR2 FQGNSA. The CDR3 is 11 amino acids. Trimming cost V 3 bases and J 9 bases, with 6 bases left between them. The CDR3 sequence is CASSLGGEQFF. Here the CDR3 DNA reads TGTGCCAGCAGCTTGGGGGGTGAGCAGTTCTTC.